Listed below are T cell receptor beta chains from one sample, sequenced in a study of blood T cell repertoires in COVID-19. Generated by immunoSEQ multiplex PCR, the TCRdb table keeps only in-frame clones and is missing some. The sample comprises around 220,000 clones, 86% of which are singletons, and roughly 2% rests with the top ten. The sample was peripheral blood. All receptors derive from a woman aged 45-60 years with acute or convalescent COVID-19. Each CDR3 is given with its conserved first and last residue. D genes are given only for firm matches. Only part of the rows carry a size: once, few, many, or a class if the clone is expanded.

>TRBJ1-5|once|TRBV2|NA
TGTGCCAGCAGTGAAGCGTGGGGAGGTCAGCCCCAGCATTTT
CASSEAWGGQPQHF
>TRBJ1-1|NA|TRBV7-2|TRBD1
TGTGCCAGCAGCTTAATAGGGACAGAGAACACTGAAGCTTTCTTT
CASSLIGTENTEAFF
>TRBJ1-3|NA|TRBV13|TRBD1
TGTGCCAGCAGCATTTACAGGGGGCGCGGTGGAAACACCATATATTTT
CASSIYRGRGGNTIYF
>TRBJ1-2|NA|TRBV19|NA
TGTGCCAGTAGTACCCAGGCAGAATATGGCTACACCTTC
CASSTQAEYGYTF
>TRBJ2-7|NA|TRBV5-1|TRBD2
TGCGCCAGCAGTGTCGAAGCGGGAGGGGGGTACGAGCAGTACTTC
CASSVEAGGGYEQYF
>TRBJ1-5|NA|TRBV6-1|NA
TGTGCCAGCAGTGAATGGGCAGGGGCAGGGAATCAGCCCCAGCATTTT
CASSEWAGAGNQPQHF
>TRBJ1-2|once|TRBV4-3|TRBD1
TGCGCCAGCAGCCTCGAACCGGGACAGAGCCTCTATGGCTACACCTTC
CASSLEPGQSLYGYTF
>TRBJ2-3|NA|TRBV2|NA
TGTGCCAGCAGTGTGTTCGGGCGGGGGACACCAGATACGCAGTATTTT
CASSVFGRGTPDTQYF
>TRBJ1-3|NA|TRBV7-9|NA
TGTGCCAGCAGTCTAGTGCTATCTGGAAACACCATATATTTT
CASSLVLSGNTIYF
>TRBJ1-5|NA|TRBV10-3|NA
TGTGCCATCAGTGGAGATAGCAATCAGCCCCAGCATTTT
CAISGDSNQPQHF
>TRBJ2-1|NA|TRBV2|TRBD2
TGTGCCAGCAGTGAAGAGGCTAGCGGGAGGGTGGATTCCAATGAGCAGTTCTTC
CASSEEASGRVDSNEQFF
>TRBJ2-2|NA|TRBV3-1/TRBV3-2|TRBD2
TGTGCCAGCAGCCAACTAGCGGGGGGGCAAGGGGAGCTGTTTTTT
CASSQLAGGQGELFF
>TRBJ1-1|NA|TRBV2|NA
TGTGCCAGCACCCGAGGGGGTTTTACTGAAGCTTTCTTT
CASTRGGFTEAFF
>TRBJ2-7|NA|TRBV19|NA
TGTGCCAGTAGTAACACACGAGGAGGGGCCCGTCAGTACTTC
CASSNTRGGARQYF
>TRBJ2-5|NA|TRBV24-1|TRBD1
TGTGCCACCAGTGATCCCCTAGCAGGGGGCAAGGAGACCCAGTACTTC
CATSDPLAGGKETQYF
>TRBJ2-6|few|TRBV5-1|NA
TGCGCCAGCAGCCCCTACTCTGGGGCCAACGTCCTGACTTTC
CASSPYSGANVLTF
>TRBJ2-1|NA|TRBV5-4|NA
TGTGCCAGCAGCCCTCCGGTAGCGGAAATCTACAATGAGCAGTTCTTC
CASSPPVAEIYNEQFF
>TRBJ1-1|NA|TRBV11-2|NA
TGTGCCAGCAGCCCGACAGTAAACACTGAAGCTTTCTTT
CASSPTVNTEAFF
>TRBJ1-1|NA|TRBV27|NA
TGTGCCAGCAGCTCAGGCTTAAACCCTGAAGCTTTCTTT
CASSSGLNPEAFF
>TRBJ2-3|NA|TRBV5-6|TRBD2
TGTGCCAGCAGCTTGGGACTAGCGGGGGGGAGGGCAGATACGCAGTATTTT
CASSLGLAGGRADTQYF
>TRBJ1-5|NA|TRBV10-3|TRBD1
TGTGCCATCAGTGTTACAGGGGACGGGAGTCAGCCCCAGCATTTT
CAISVTGDGSQPQHF
>TRBJ2-1|NA|TRBV7-2|TRBD2
TGTGCCAGCAGCAGACTAGCGGGGGACTATGAGCAGTTCTTC
CASSRLAGDYEQFF
>TRBJ2-1|NA|TRBV11-3|TRBD1
TGTGCCAGCACTCGGGGACAGGCGCGGAGTGAGCAGTTCTTC
CASTRGQARSEQFF
>TRBJ2-7|NA|TRBV7-2|NA
TGTGCCAGCAGCTTACAGCAGGGTACACTTGGCGAGCAGTACTTC
CASSLQQGTLGEQYF
>TRBJ2-5|NA|TRBV19|TRBD2
TGTGCCAGTAGCACCATGTCTTTCGCGGGGGGGGCCGGGGAGACCCAGTACTTC
CASSTMSFAGGAGETQYF
>TRBJ1-1|once|TRBV27|TRBD1
TGTGCCAGCAGCTGGACAGGGGTCACTGAAGCTTTCTTT
CASSWTGVTEAFF
>TRBJ2-7|NA|TRBV11-2|NA
TGTGCCAGCAGCTTAAGGCGGGATCAGAACTACGAGCAGTACTTC
CASSLRRDQNYEQYF
>TRBJ2-7|few|TRBV5-4|TRBD2
TGTGCCAGCAGCTCACCTAGCGGGGGCCTCTCTTACGAGCAGTACTTC
CASSSPSGGLSYEQYF
>TRBJ2-1|NA|TRBV11-3|NA
TGTGCCAGCAGCTTGACTCCCACCTACAATGAGCAGTTCTTC
CASSLTPTYNEQFF
>TRBJ2-7|NA|TRBV29-1|NA
TGCAGCGTTCGCGGAAGTGGGAGCGGCCACGAGCAGTACTTC
CSVRGSGSGHEQYF
>TRBJ2-3|NA|TRBV30|TRBD2
TGTGCCTGGAGTCCACCCGGGGGGGCCGGCCCAGATACGCAGTATTTT
CAWSPPGGAGPDTQYF
>TRBJ1-1|NA|TRBV30|NA
TGTGCCTGGAGTGTCTCAGGGTGGACTGAAGCTTTCTTT
CAWSVSGWTEAFF
>TRBJ2-1|NA|TRBV7-9|NA
TGTGCCAGCAGCTTAGCGAGTCTTCAGGATGAGCAGTTCTTC
CASSLASLQDEQFF
>TRBJ1-2|NA|TRBV6-1|NA
TGTGCCAGCAGCAATTCAGGCTCCTCCTATGGCTACACCTTC
CASSNSGSSYGYTF
>TRBJ2-3|NA|TRBV11-2|NA
TGTGCCAGCAGCTTTTCGCCGCAGGACTCGGGTACGCAGTATTTT
CASSFSPQDSGTQYF
>TRBJ2-3|NA|TRBV7-9|TRBD1
TGTGCCAGCAGTTTGGGACAGGGGACTACAGATACGCAGTATTTT
CASSLGQGTTDTQYF
>TRBJ2-7|NA|TRBV6-2/TRBV6-3|TRBD1
TGTGCCAGCAGTCGACAGGGCGGCGAGCAGTACTTC
CASSRQGGEQYF
>TRBJ2-7|NA|TRBV6-5|NA
TGTGCCAGCAGTTATACCGGGGAGATTTACGAGCAGTACTTC
CASSYTGEIYEQYF
>TRBJ2-1|NA|TRBV9|TRBD2
TGTGCCAGCAGCGTCGGACTAGCGGGGAATTCGATCGGCCCTAGCTCCTACAATGAGCAGTTCTTC
CASSVGLAGNSIGPSSYNEQFF
>TRBJ2-1|NA|TRBV9|TRBD2
TGTGCCAGCAGCGCCCGACTAGCGGGAGACAATGAGCAGTTCTTC
CASSARLAGDNEQFF